The TCR beta chain under discussion was sequenced for a study of cytotoxic CD8 clonotypes in ibrutinib-treated CLL. The study, taken as a whole, reports: At baseline, clonality was higher than in age-matched healthy donors and correlated with CD8+ counts.

Some clones are missing from TCRdb's copy, which holds only in-frame ones; the method was immunoSEQ multiplex PCR. The table records fewer than 200,000 clones, under 85% of them present only once. Regarding this clone: Its antigen is not identified.

Germline V lookup: CDR1 SGDLS, CDR2 YYNGEE. V was shortened by 3 bases and J by 4 bases, with 20 bases between the two germline ends. CDR3 length: 16 residues. Here the sequenced sample was PBMCs, taken after 24 months of ibrutinib treatment. The V and J genes are TRBV9 and TRBJ2-7; D is perhaps TRBD2 (6 bases). The sequence was obtained from a human donor with chronic lymphocytic leukemia. Written as DNA, the CDR3 is TGTGCCAGCAGCGGCGGGACTCCCACCGGCCTATACGAGCAGTACTTC. It translates to CASSGGTPTGLYEQYF.